These T cell receptor beta chains were read from a single sample in a study of human T cells and chemical hapten exposure. From the RACE reads, TCRdb called clonotypes with MiXCR, one entry per CDR3 protein. This sample yields fewer than 60,000 distinct CDR3 sequences, of which about 11% are seen a single time; about 4% belongs to the top ten. The input for sequencing was whole blood, taken in connection with sensitization to the hapten diphenylcyclopropenone (DPC). The receptors were gathered from a woman in her thirties or forties with alopecia areata. Some clones in this sample may be carry-over from other donors' samples. The CDR3 runs from the conserved cysteine through the conserved F or W. Fields, in order: clone size, J gene, D gene, V gene, CDR3 protein, CDR3 DNA. The D gene is left open where the match is weak. The size field is filled for only some rows; it gives once, few, many or a size class.

clone_size: few
j_call: TRBJ1-5
d_call: .
v_call: TRBV6-6
cdr3_aa: CASRATWSQPQHF
cdr3_nt: TGTGCCAGCAGGGCAACATGGAGTCAGCCCCAGCATTTT

clone_size: .
j_call: TRBJ2-5
d_call: .
v_call: TRBV5-7
cdr3_aa: CASSLAGGRETQYF
cdr3_nt: TGTGCCAGCAGCTTGGCCGGAGGGCGAGAGACCCAGTACTTC

clone_size: many
j_call: TRBJ2-1
d_call: .
v_call: TRBV7-3
cdr3_aa: CASSPQAVNEQFF
cdr3_nt: TGTGCCAGCAGCCCCCAAGCGGTAAATGAGCAGTTCTTC

clone_size: many
j_call: TRBJ2-7
d_call: TRBD2
v_call: TRBV2
cdr3_aa: CASSEGLAGVYEQYF
cdr3_nt: TGTGCCAGCAGTGAAGGTCTAGCGGGAGTCTACGAGCAGTACTTC

clone_size: many
j_call: TRBJ2-3
d_call: TRBD1
v_call: TRBV4-1
cdr3_aa: CASSRDRGSDTQYF
cdr3_nt: TGCGCCAGCAGCCGGGACAGGGGATCAGATACGCAGTATTTT

clone_size: .
j_call: TRBJ2-1
d_call: .
v_call: TRBV29-1
cdr3_aa: CSVATPHYNEQFF
cdr3_nt: TGCAGCGTTGCAACTCCACACTACAATGAGCAGTTCTTC

clone_size: many
j_call: TRBJ1-1
d_call: TRBD1
v_call: TRBV12-3/TRBV12-4
cdr3_aa: CASSLTDRPNTEAFF
cdr3_nt: TGTGCCAGCAGTTTAACGGACAGGCCGAACACTGAAGCTTTCTTT

clone_size: many
j_call: TRBJ1-3
d_call: .
v_call: TRBV27
cdr3_aa: CASSFSGARGNTIYF
cdr3_nt: TGTGCCAGCAGTTTTTCAGGGGCACGAGGAAACACCATATATTTT

clone_size: many
j_call: TRBJ2-2
d_call: TRBD2
v_call: TRBV6-2/TRBV6-3
cdr3_aa: CAIPGTRDTGELFF
cdr3_nt: TGTGCCATCCCCGGGACTAGGGACACCGGGGAGCTGTTTTTT

clone_size: .
j_call: TRBJ2-1
d_call: .
v_call: TRBV7-2
cdr3_aa: CASSLMGDNEQFF
cdr3_nt: TGTGCCAGCAGCTTAATGGGGGACAATGAGCAGTTCTTC

clone_size: .
j_call: TRBJ2-3
d_call: .
v_call: TRBV6-2/TRBV6-3
cdr3_aa: CASRRLEEPDTQYF
cdr3_nt: TGTGCCAGCCGACGTTTGGAGGAGCCAGATACGCAGTATTTT

clone_size: many
j_call: TRBJ1-5
d_call: .
v_call: TRBV6-5
cdr3_aa: CASSPRNQPQHF
cdr3_nt: TGTGCCAGCAGCCCGCGAAATCAGCCCCAGCATTTT

clone_size: .
j_call: TRBJ2-5
d_call: .
v_call: TRBV11-2
cdr3_aa: CASSPSTRVETQYF
cdr3_nt: TGTGCCAGCAGCCCCTCGACTAGGGTTGAGACCCAGTACTTC

clone_size: many
j_call: TRBJ2-7
d_call: .
v_call: TRBV30
cdr3_aa: CAWSPRARTTPSYEQYF
cdr3_nt: TGTGCCTGGAGTCCCCGAGCTAGAACGACCCCCTCCTACGAGCAGTACTTC

clone_size: few
j_call: TRBJ2-5
d_call: .
v_call: TRBV30
cdr3_aa: CAWTEFQETQYF
cdr3_nt: TGTGCCTGGACGGAGTTTCAAGAGACCCAGTACTTC

clone_size: few
j_call: TRBJ2-1
d_call: .
v_call: TRBV11-3
cdr3_aa: CASSFRGVDSEQFF
cdr3_nt: TGTGCCAGCAGCTTTAGGGGAGTGGACTCTGAGCAGTTCTTC

clone_size: .
j_call: TRBJ1-1
d_call: .
v_call: TRBV19
cdr3_aa: CASAPETGRTEAFF
cdr3_nt: TGTGCCAGTGCACCGGAGACGGGGAGGACTGAAGCTTTCTTT

clone_size: .
j_call: TRBJ1-1
d_call: .
v_call: TRBV11-2
cdr3_aa: CASSLWAGPNTEAFF
cdr3_nt: TGTGCCAGCAGCTTATGGGCAGGGCCCAACACTGAAGCTTTCTTT

clone_size: few
j_call: TRBJ1-6
d_call: .
v_call: TRBV20-1
cdr3_aa: CSALTGRESPLHF
cdr3_nt: TGCAGTGCCTTAACAGGGAGGGAGTCACCCCTCCACTTT

clone_size: .
j_call: TRBJ1-2
d_call: .
v_call: TRBV28
cdr3_aa: CASSRALGHGYTF
cdr3_nt: TGTGCCAGCAGTCGGGCTCTGGGACATGGCTACACCTTC

clone_size: .
j_call: TRBJ2-3
d_call: TRBD2
v_call: TRBV9
cdr3_aa: CASSVGGRAGVTDTQYF
cdr3_nt: TGTGCCAGCAGCGTAGGGGGCCGCGCGGGAGTAACAGATACGCAGTATTTT

clone_size: many
j_call: TRBJ1-6
d_call: .
v_call: TRBV18
cdr3_aa: CASSPSQVRPLHF
cdr3_nt: TGTGCCAGCTCACCTTCTCAGGTGCGCCCCCTCCACTTT

clone_size: many
j_call: TRBJ2-7
d_call: .
v_call: TRBV11-3
cdr3_aa: CASSLDRTYEQYF
cdr3_nt: TGTGCCAGCAGCTTAGACAGGACCTACGAGCAGTACTTC

clone_size: few
j_call: TRBJ2-7
d_call: .
v_call: TRBV4-3
cdr3_aa: CASSQTGTLRDEQYF
cdr3_nt: TGCGCCAGCAGCCAAACCGGGACCCTTCGGGACGAGCAGTACTTC

clone_size: many
j_call: TRBJ1-1
d_call: .
v_call: TRBV4-2
cdr3_aa: CASSLELRGTEAFF
cdr3_nt: TGTGCCAGCAGCCTAGAACTCAGGGGCACTGAAGCTTTCTTT

clone_size: many
j_call: TRBJ2-5
d_call: .
v_call: TRBV20-1
cdr3_aa: CSASEETQYF
cdr3_nt: TGCAGTGCTTCGGAGGAGACCCAGTACTTC

clone_size: few
j_call: TRBJ1-1
d_call: .
v_call: TRBV6-2/TRBV6-3
cdr3_aa: CASRLRGGNTEAFF
cdr3_nt: TGTGCCAGCAGGCTCAGAGGGGGGAACACTGAAGCTTTCTTT

clone_size: many
j_call: TRBJ2-3
d_call: .
v_call: TRBV28
cdr3_aa: CASTDNWASANSTDTQYF
cdr3_nt: TGTGCCAGCACCGATAACTGGGCTAGCGCCAATAGCACAGATACGCAGTATTTT

clone_size: many
j_call: TRBJ1-6
d_call: .
v_call: TRBV24-1
cdr3_aa: CATSGLGNNSPLHF
cdr3_nt: TGTGCCACCAGTGGATTAGGGAATAATTCACCCCTCCACTTT

clone_size: many
j_call: TRBJ2-3
d_call: .
v_call: TRBV18
cdr3_aa: CASSPSDTQYF
cdr3_nt: TGTGCCAGCTCACCAAGCGATACGCAGTATTTT

clone_size: many
j_call: TRBJ1-1
d_call: .
v_call: TRBV18
cdr3_aa: CASSRDQAATEAFF
cdr3_nt: TGTGCCAGCTCGAGAGACCAGGCGGCCACTGAAGCTTTCTTT